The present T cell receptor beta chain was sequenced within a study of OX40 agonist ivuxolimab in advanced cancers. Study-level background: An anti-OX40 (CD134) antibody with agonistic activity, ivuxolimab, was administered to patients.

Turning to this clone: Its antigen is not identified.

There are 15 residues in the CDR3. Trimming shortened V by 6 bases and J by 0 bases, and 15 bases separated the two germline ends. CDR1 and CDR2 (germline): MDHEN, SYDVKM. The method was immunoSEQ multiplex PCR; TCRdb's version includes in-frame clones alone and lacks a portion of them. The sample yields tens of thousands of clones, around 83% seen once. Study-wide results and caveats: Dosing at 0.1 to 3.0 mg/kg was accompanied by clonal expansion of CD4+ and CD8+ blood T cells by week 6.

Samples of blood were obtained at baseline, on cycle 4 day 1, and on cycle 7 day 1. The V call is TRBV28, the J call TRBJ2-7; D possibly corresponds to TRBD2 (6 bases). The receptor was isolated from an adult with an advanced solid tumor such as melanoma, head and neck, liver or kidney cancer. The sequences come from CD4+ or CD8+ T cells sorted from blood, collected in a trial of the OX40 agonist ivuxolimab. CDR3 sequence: CASRSVGGNSYEQYF. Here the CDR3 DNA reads TGTGCCAGCAGATCCGTCGGCGGGAACTCCTACGAGCAGTACTTC. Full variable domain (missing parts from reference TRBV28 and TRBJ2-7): DVKVTQSSRYLVKRTGEKVFLECVQDMDHENMFWYRQDPGLGLRLIYFSYDVKMKEKGDIPEGYSVSREKKERFSLILESASTNQTSMYLCASRSVGGNSYEQYFGPGTRLTVT.